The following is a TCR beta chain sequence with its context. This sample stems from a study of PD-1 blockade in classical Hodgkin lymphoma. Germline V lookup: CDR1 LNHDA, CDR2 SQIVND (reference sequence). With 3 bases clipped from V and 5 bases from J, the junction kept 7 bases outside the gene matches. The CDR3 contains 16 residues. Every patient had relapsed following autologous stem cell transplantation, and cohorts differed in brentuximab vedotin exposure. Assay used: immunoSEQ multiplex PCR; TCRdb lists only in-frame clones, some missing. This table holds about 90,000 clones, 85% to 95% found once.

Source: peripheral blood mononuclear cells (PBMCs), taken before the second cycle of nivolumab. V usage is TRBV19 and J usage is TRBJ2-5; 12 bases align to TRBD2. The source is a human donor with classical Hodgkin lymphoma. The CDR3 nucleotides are TGTGCCAGTAGTATTTCTAGCGGGAGGGCCGCCGAGACCCAGTACTTC. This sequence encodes CASSISSGRAAETQYF.